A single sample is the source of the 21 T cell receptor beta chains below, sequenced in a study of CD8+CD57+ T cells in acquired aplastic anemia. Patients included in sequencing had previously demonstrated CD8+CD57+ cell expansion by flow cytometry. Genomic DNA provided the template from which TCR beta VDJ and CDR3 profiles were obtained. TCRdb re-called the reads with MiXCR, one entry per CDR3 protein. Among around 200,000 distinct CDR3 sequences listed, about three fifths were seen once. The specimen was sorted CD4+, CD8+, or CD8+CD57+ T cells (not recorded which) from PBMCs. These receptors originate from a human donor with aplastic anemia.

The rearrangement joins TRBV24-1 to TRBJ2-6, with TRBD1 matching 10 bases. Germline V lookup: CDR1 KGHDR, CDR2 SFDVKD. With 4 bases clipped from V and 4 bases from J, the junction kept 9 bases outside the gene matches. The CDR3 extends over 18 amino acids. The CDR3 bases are TGTGCCACCAGTGACCGTCCCGGGACAGGGGACGGGGCCAACGTCCTGACTTTC. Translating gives CATSDRPGTGDGANVLTF.

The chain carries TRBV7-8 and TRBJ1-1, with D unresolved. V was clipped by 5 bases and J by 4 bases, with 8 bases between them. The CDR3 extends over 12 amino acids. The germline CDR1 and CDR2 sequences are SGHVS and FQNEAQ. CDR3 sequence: CASSKARTEAFF. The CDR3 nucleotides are TGTGCCAGCAGCAAGGCACGCACTGAAGCTTTCTTT.

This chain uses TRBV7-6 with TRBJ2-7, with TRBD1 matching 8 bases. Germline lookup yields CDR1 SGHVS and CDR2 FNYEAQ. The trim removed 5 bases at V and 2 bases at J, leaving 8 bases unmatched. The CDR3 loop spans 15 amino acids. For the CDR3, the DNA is TGTGCCAGCAGCCAAGGGACAGGAAACCCCTACGAGCAGTACTTC. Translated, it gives CASSQGTGNPYEQYF. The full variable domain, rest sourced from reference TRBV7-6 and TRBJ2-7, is GAGVSQSPRYKVTKRGQDVALRCDPISGHVSLYWYRQALGQGPEFLTYFNYEAQQDKSGLPNDRFSAERPEGSISTLTIQRTEQRDSAMYRCASSQGTGNPYEQYFGPGTRLTVT.

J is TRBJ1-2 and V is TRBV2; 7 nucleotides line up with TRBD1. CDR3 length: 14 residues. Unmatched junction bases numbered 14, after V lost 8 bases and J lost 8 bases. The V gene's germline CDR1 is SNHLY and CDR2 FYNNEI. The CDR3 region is CASVGPGGKSGYTF. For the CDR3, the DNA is TGTGCCAGCGTGGGGCCAGGGGGGAAGTCGGGCTACACCTTC.

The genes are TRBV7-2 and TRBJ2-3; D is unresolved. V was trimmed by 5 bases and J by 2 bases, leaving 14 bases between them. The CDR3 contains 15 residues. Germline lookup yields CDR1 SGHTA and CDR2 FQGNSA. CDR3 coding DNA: TGTGCCAGCAGCCCAGAGTTGGCCTCCACAGATACGCAGTATTTT. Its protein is CASSPELASTDTQYF.

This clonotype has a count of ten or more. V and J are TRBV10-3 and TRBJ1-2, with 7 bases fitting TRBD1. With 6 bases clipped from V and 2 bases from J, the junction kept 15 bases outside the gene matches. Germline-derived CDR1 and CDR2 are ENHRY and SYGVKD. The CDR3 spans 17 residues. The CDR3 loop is CAISEGAWARGNYGYTF. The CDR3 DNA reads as TGTGCCATCAGCGAGGGGGCCTGGGCCAGGGGGAACTATGGCTACACCTTC.

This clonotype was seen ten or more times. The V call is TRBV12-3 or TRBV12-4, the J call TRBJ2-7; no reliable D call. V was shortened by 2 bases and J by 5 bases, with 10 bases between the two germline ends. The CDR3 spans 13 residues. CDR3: CASSLTGLDEQYF. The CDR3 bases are TGTGCCAGCAGTTTAACCGGGCTGGACGAGCAGTACTTC.

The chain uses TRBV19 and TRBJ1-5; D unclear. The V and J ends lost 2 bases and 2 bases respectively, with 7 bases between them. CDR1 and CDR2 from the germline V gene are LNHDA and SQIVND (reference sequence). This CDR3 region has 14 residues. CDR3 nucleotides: TGTGCCAGTAGTATAAGAGATGGCAATCAGCCCCAGCATTTT. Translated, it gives CASSIRDGNQPQHF.

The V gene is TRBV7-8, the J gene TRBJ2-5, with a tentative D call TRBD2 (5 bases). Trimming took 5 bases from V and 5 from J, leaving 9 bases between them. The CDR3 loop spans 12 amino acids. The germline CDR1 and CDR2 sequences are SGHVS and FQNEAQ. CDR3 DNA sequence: TGTGCCAGCAGCCTCCCGGGGGAGACCCAGTACTTC. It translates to CASSLPGETQYF.

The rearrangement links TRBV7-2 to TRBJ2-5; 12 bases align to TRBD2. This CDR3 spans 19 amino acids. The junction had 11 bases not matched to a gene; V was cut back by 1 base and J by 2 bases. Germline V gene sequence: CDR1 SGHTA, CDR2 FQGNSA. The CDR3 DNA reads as TGTGCCAGCAGCTTAGGGGCCCTAGCGGGAGGGCCCAATCAAGAGACCCAGTACTTC. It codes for CASSLGALAGGPNQETQYF.

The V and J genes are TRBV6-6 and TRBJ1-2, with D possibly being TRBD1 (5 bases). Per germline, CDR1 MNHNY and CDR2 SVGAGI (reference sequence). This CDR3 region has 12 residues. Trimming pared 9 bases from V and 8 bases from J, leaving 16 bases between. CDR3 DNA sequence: TGTGCCAGTTACTCCGGGGGGGAAGGCTACACCTTC. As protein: CASYSGGEGYTF.

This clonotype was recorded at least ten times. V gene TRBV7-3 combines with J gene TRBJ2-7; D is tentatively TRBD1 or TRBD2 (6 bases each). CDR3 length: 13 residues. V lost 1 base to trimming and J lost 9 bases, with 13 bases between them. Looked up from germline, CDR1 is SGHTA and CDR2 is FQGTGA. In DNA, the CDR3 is TGTGCCAGCAGCTTAAGAAGGGGGGCTCGGCAGTACTTC. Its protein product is CASSLRRGARQYF.

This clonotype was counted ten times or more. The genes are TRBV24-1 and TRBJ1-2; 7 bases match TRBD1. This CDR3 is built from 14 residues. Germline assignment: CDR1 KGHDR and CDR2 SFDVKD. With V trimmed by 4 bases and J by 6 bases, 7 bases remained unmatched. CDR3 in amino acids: CATSDRRQGDGYTF. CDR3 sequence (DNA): TGTGCCACCAGTGACCGAAGGCAGGGGGATGGCTACACCTTC.

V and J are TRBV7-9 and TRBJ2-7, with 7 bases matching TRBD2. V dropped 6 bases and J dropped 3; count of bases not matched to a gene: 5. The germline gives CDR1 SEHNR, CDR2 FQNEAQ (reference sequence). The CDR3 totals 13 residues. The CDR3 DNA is TGTGCCAGCAGTCAGGGCGGGAGCTACGAGCAGTACTTC. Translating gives CASSQGGSYEQYF. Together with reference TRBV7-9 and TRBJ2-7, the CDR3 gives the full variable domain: DTGVSQNPRHKITKRGQNVTFRCDPISEHNRLYWYRQTLGQGPEFLTYFQNEAQLEKSRLLSDRFSAERPKGSFSTLEIQRTEQGDSAMYLCASSQGGSYEQYFGPGTRLTVT.

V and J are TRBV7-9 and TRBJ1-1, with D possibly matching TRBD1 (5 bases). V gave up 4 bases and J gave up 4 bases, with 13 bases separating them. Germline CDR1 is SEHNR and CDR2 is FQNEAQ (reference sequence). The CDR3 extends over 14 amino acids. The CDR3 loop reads CASSSGYQGTEAFF. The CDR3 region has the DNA TGTGCCAGCAGCTCCGGCTACCAGGGCACTGAAGCTTTCTTT.

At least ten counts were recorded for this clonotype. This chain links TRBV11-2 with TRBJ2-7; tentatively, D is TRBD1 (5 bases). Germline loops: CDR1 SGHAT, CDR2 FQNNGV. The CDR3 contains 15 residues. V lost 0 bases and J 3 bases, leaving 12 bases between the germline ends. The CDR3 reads CASSLDSRVFYEQYF. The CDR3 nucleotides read TGTGCCAGCAGCTTAGATAGCAGGGTCTTCTACGAGCAGTACTTC.

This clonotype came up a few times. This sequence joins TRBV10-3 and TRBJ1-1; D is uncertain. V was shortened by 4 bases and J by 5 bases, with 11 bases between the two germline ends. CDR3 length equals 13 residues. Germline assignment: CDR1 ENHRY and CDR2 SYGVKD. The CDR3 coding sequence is TGTGCCATCAGTGCCTCATCCAGGACTGAAGCTTTCTTT. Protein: CAISASSRTEAFF.

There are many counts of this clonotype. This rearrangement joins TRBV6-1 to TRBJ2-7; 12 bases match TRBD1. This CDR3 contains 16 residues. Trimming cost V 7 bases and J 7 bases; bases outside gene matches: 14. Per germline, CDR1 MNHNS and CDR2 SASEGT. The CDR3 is CASITDAGTGGEEQYF. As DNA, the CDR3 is TGTGCCAGCATTACCGACGCCGGGACAGGGGGCGAAGAGCAGTACTTC.

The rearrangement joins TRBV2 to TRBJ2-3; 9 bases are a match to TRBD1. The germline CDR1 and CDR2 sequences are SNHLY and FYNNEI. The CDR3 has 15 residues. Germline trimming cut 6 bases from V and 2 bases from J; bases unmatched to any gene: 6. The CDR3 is CASRRGQGNTDTQYF. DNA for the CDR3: TGTGCCAGCAGAAGGGGACAGGGAAACACAGATACGCAGTATTTT. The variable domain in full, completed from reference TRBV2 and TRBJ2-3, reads EPEVTQTPSHQVTQMGQEVILRCVPISNHLYFYWYRQILGQKVEFLVSFYNNEISEKSEIFDDQFSVERPDGSNFTLKIRSTKLEDSAMYFCASRRGQGNTDTQYFGPGTRLTVL.

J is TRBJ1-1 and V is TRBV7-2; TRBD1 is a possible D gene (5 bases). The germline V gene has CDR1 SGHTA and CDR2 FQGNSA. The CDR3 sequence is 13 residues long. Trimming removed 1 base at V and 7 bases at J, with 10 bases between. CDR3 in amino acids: CASSLERGIEAFF. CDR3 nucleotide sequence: TGTGCCAGCAGCTTAGAGAGGGGTATTGAAGCTTTCTTT.

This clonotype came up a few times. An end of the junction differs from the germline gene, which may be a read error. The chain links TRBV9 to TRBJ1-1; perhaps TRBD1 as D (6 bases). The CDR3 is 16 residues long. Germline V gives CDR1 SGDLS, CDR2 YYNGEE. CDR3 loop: CASSVGSGGINNEAFF. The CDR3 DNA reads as TGTGCCAGCAGCGTAGGATCGGGGGGCATAAACAATGAAGCTTTCTTT.